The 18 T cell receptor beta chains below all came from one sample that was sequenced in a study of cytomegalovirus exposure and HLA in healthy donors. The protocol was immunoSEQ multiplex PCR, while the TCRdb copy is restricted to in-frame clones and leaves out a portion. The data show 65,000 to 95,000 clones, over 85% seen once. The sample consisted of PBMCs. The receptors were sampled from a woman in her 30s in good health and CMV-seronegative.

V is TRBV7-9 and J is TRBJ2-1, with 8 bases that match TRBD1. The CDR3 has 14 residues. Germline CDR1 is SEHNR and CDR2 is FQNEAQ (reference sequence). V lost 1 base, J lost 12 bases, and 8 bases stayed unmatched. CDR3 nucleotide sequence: TGTGCCAGCAGCTTAGAGAGGACAGGGAGTGGGCAGTTCTTC. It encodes CASSLERTGSGQFF. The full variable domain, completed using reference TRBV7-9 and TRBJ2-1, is DTGVSQNPRHKITKRGQNVTFRCDPISEHNRLYWYRQTLGQGPEFLTYFQNEAQLEKSRLLSDRFSAERPKGSFSTLEIQRTEQGDSAMYLCASSLERTGSGQFFGPGTRLTVL.

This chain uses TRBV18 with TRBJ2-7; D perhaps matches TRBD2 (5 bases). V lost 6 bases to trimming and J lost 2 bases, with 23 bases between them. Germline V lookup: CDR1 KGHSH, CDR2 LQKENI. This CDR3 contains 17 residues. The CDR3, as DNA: TGTGCCAGCTCTTCTCTAGCTAACAGACAAGAGACCTACGAGCAGTACTTC. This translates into CASSSLANRQETYEQYF.

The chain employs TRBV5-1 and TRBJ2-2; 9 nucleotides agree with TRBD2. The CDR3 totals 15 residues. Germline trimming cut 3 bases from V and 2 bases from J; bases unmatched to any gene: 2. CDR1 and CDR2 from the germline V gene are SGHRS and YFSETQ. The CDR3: CASSSSGDNTGELFF. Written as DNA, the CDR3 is TGCGCCAGCAGCTCTAGCGGGGATAACACCGGGGAGCTGTTTTTT.

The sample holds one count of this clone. The CDR3 nucleotides are TGTGCCAGCAGTTACTCTTCGTCTGGAAACACCATATATTTT. Its translation: CASSYSSSGNTIYF. The chain is built from TRBV6-5 and TRBJ1-3, with D uncertain. V gave up 0 bases and J gave up 1 base, with 4 bases separating them. Germline lookup yields CDR1 MNHEY and CDR2 SVGAGI. The CDR3 length is 14 residues.

The CDR3 here is CASSQDPPPEGSGTNIQYF. Here the CDR3 DNA reads TGCGCCAGCAGCCAAGATCCCCCACCTGAGGGTAGCGGGACCAACATTCAGTACTTC. The V gene is TRBV4-1, the J gene TRBJ2-4; 8 bases align to TRBD2. CDR1 and CDR2 (germline): MGHRA, YSYEKL. The V and J ends lost 0 bases and 7 bases, in that order; junction bases with no gene match: 17. The CDR3 has 19 residues.

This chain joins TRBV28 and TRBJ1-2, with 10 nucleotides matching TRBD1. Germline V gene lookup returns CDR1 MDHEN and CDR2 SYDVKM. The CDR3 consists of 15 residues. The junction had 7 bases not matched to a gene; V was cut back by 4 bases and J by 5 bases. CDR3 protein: CASSYRDRGTYGYTF. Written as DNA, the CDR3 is TGTGCCAGCAGTTATAGGGACAGGGGAACGTATGGCTACACCTTC.

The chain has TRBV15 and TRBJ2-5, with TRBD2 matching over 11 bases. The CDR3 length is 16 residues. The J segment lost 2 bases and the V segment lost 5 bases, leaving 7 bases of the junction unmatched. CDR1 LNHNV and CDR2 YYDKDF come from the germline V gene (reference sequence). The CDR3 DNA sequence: TGTGCCACCAGCGGGGGACTAGCGGAGATTCAAGAGACCCAGTACTTC. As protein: CATSGGLAEIQETQYF. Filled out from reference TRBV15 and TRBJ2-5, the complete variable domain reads DAMVIQNPRYQVTQFGKPVTLSCSQTLNHNVMYWYQQKSSQAPKLLFHYYDKDFNNEADTPDNFQSRRPNTSFCFLDIRSPGLGDTAMYLCATSGGLAEIQETQYFGPGTRLLVL.

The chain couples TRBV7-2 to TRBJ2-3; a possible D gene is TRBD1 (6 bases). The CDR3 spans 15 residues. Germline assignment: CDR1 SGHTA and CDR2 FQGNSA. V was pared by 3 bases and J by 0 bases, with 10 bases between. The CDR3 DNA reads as TGTGCCAGCAGCTTGGGACACGCGAGCACAGATACGCAGTATTTT. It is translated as CASSLGHASTDTQYF.

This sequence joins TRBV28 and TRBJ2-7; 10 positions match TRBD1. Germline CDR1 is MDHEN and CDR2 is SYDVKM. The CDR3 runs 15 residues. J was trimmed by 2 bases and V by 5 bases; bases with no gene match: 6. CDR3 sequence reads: CASSPGTGVTYEQYF. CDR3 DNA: TGTGCCAGCAGTCCAGGGACAGGGGTGACCTACGAGCAGTACTTC.

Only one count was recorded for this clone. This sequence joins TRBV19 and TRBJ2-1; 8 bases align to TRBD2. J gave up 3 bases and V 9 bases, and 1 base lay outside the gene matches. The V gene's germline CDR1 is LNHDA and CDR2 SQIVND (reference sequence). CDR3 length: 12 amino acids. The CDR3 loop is CASGRDYNEQFF. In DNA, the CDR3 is TGTGCCAGCGGGAGGGACTACAATGAGCAGTTCTTC.

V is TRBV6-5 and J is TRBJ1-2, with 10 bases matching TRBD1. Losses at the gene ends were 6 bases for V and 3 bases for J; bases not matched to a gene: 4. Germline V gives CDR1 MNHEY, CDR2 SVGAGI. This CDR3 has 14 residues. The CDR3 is CASRGTGADYGYTF. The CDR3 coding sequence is TGTGCCAGCAGGGGGACAGGGGCGGACTATGGCTACACCTTC.

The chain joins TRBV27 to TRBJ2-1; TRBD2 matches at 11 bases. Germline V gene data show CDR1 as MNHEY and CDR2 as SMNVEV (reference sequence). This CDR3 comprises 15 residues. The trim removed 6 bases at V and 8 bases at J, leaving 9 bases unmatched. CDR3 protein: CASSQVLAGAHEQFF. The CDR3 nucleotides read TGTGCCAGCAGCCAAGTACTAGCGGGGGCCCATGAGCAGTTCTTC.

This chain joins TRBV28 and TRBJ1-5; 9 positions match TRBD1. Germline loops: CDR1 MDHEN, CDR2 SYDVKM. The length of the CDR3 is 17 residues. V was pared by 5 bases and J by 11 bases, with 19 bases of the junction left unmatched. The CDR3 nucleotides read TGTGCCAGCAGTCACCGGACAGGGGCTTACGGCCCATCGGCCCAGCATTTT. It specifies CASSHRTGAYGPSAQHF.

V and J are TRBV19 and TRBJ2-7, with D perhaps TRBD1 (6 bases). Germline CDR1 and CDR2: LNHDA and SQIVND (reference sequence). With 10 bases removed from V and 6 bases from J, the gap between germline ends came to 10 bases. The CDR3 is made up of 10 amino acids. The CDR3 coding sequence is TGTGCCAAACAGGGATCCGAGCAGTACTTC. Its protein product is CAKQGSEQYF.

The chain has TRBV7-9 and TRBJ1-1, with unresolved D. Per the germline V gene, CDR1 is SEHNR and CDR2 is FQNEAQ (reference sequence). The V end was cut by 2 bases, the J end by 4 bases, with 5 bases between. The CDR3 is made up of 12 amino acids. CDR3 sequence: CASSLSVTEAFF. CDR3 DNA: TGTGCCAGCAGCTTATCTGTCACTGAAGCTTTCTTT.

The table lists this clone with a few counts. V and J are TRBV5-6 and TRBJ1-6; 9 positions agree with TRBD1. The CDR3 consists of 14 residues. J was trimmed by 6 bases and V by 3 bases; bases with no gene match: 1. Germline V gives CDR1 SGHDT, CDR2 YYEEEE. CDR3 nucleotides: TGTGCCAGCAGCTGGGGACAGGGTAATTCACCCCTCCACTTT. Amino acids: CASSWGQGNSPLHF.

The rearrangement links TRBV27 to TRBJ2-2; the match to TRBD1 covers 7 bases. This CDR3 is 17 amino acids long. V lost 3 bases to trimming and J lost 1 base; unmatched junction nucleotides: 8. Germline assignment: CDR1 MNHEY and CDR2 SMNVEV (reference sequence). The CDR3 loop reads CASSFSLGQMNTGELFF. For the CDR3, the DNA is TGTGCCAGCAGTTTTTCCTTGGGACAGATGAACACCGGGGAGCTGTTTTTT.

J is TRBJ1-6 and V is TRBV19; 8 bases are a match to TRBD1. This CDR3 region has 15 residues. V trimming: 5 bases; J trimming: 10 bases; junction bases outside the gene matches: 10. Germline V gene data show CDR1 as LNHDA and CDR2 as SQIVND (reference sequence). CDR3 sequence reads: CASSPQGQAASPLHF. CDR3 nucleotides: TGTGCCAGTAGTCCCCAGGGACAGGCCGCCTCACCCCTCCACTTT.